This TCR beta chain was documented in a study of shared clonotypes between healthy human individuals. Deletions cut 4 bases from V and 3 bases from J, with 4 bases between. The V gene's germline CDR1 is MDHEN and CDR2 SYDVKM. The CDR3 is made up of 11 amino acids. Regarding the study as a whole: Several donors shared approximately 5% of their naive CD4 clonotypes.

Over several immunoSEQ plates, each subset's genomic DNA was distributed in even portions. How the authors handled the data: Because ImmunoSEQ provided only junction sequences with no quality scores, the filtering differed. Using immunoSEQ multiplex PCR, the repertoire was profiled, and TCRdb retains in-frame clones only, with some absent. Clonal size and the V and J genes are those of that table, whereas D and trimming came from the DNA. Among just under 95,000 clones listed, over 60% were seen once. Adult donors, all healthy and HIV-negative, had no recent acute infections or vaccinations. This clone was picked up many times. Antigen specificity is unknown. Within the sample, other DNA sequences also encode this same CDR3.

The sample was memory CD8+ T cells sorted from blood. Indicated subset: CD45RO+ cells pooled with CCR7-negative TemRA cells. The clonotype comes from a man in his thirties or forties in good health. The chain uses TRBV28 and TRBJ2-7; D gene uncertain. The CDR3 coding sequence is TGTGCCAGCAGTTCCTACTACGAGCAGTACTTC. It encodes CASSSYYEQYF. Combining the CDR3 with reference TRBV28 and TRBJ2-7 gives the whole variable domain DVKVTQSSRYLVKRTGEKVFLECVQDMDHENMFWYRQDPGLGLRLIYFSYDVKMKEKGDIPEGYSVSREKKERFSLILESASTNQTSMYLCASSSYYEQYFGPGTRLTVT.